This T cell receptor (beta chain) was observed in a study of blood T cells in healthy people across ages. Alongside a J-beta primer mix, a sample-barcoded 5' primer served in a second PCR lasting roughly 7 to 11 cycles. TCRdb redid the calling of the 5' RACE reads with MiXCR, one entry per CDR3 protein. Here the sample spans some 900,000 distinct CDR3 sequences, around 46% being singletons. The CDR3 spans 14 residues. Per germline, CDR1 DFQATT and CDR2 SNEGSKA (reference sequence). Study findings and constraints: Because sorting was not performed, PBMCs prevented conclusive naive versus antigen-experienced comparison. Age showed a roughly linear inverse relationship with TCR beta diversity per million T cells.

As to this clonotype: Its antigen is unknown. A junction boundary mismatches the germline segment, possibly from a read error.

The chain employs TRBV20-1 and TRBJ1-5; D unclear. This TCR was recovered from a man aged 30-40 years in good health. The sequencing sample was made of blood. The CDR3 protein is CSARDWAANRPQHF. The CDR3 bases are TGCAGTGCTAGAGATTGGGCAGCTAATCGGCCCCAGCATTTT.